Listed below are T cell receptor beta chains from one sample, sequenced in a study of CD8 T cells in Susac syndrome. TCRdb analysed the immunoSEQ multiplex PCR reads with MiXCR anew, one entry per CDR3 protein. The sample lists some 450,000 distinct CDR3 sequences; 85% were seen once. Input material: CD8+ T cells from PBMCs. The source of these receptors is a human donor with multiple sclerosis. The CDR3 runs from the conserved cysteine through the conserved F or W. The D gene is left open where the match is weak. Clone size is stated in some rows and not others, as once, few, many or a class when expanded.

v_call: TRBV7-9
j_call: TRBJ2-2
d_call: TRBD1
clone_size: .
cdr3_aa: CASSYTPGQGAVGAGELFF
cdr3_nt: TGTGCCAGCAGCTACACCCCGGGACAGGGGGCGGTAGGAGCCGGGGAGCTGTTTTTT

v_call: TRBV28
j_call: TRBJ2-5
d_call: TRBD2
clone_size: .
cdr3_aa: CASSPPGLAETQYF
cdr3_nt: TGTGCCAGCAGTCCTCCCGGACTAGCGGAGACCCAGTACTTC

v_call: TRBV7-9
j_call: TRBJ2-7
d_call: TRBD1
clone_size: .
cdr3_aa: CASSPRGGTGAYEQYF
cdr3_nt: TGTGCCAGCAGCCCGCGGGGAGGGACAGGGGCCTACGAGCAGTACTTC

v_call: TRBV7-3
j_call: TRBJ2-1
d_call: .
clone_size: .
cdr3_aa: CASRVDSSSYNEQFF
cdr3_nt: TGTGCCAGCAGGGTGGACTCAAGTTCCTACAATGAGCAGTTCTTC

v_call: TRBV6-5
j_call: TRBJ1-5
d_call: .
clone_size: few
cdr3_aa: CASSYSEGSNQPQHF
cdr3_nt: TGTGCCAGCAGTTACTCGGAGGGATCTAATCAGCCCCAGCATTTT

v_call: TRBV6-1
j_call: TRBJ2-3
d_call: .
clone_size: .
cdr3_aa: CASRSDIEHDTDTQYF
cdr3_nt: TGTGCCAGCAGGTCGGACATTGAGCACGACACAGATACGCAGTATTTT

v_call: TRBV4-1
j_call: TRBJ2-1
d_call: TRBD2
clone_size: once
cdr3_aa: CASSQTYIPLAGDYNEQFF
cdr3_nt: TGCGCCAGCAGCCAGACTTATATCCCTCTAGCGGGGGATTACAATGAGCAGTTCTTC

v_call: TRBV2
j_call: TRBJ1-2
d_call: .
clone_size: .
cdr3_aa: CASSEARSRFLVYGYTF
cdr3_nt: TGTGCCAGCAGTGAAGCCCGATCGAGGTTCTTGGTCTATGGCTACACCTTC

v_call: TRBV4-1
j_call: TRBJ2-1
d_call: TRBD2
clone_size: .
cdr3_aa: CASSQSGRLANNEQFF
cdr3_nt: TGCGCCAGCAGCCAAAGCGGGAGACTAGCGAACAATGAGCAGTTCTTC

v_call: TRBV30
j_call: TRBJ1-5
d_call: .
clone_size: .
cdr3_aa: CAWSVLGGGARQPQHF
cdr3_nt: TGTGCCTGGAGTGTACTGGGTGGGGGGGCCCGGCAGCCCCAGCATTTT

v_call: TRBV6-5
j_call: TRBJ2-2
d_call: .
clone_size: once
cdr3_aa: CASSPDTNTGELFF
cdr3_nt: TGTGCCAGCAGTCCTGACACTAACACCGGGGAGCTGTTTTTT